This is a list of T cell receptor beta chains from one sample in a study of T cells in Graves' hyperthyroidism and ophthalmopathy. One entry per CDR3 protein, called by TCRdb with MiXCR from the multiplex PCR reads. The sample includes approximately 510,000 distinct CDR3 sequences, under 25% of them seen just once. The sequenced sample was blood. The source of these receptors is a man younger than 35 with Graves' hyperthyroidism. CDR3s include the opening cysteine and the closing phenylalanine or tryptophan. The order of the fields is CDR3 protein, CDR3 DNA, J gene, D gene, CDR3 length, V gene, clone size. The D gene is left open where the match is weak. Only some rows state a clone size, as once, few, many or a class for expanded clones.

CDR3: CASSLTGLGETQYF
DNA: TGCGCCAGCAGCCTCACGGGACTCGGAGAGACCCAGTACTTC
J: TRBJ2-5
D: .
length: 14
V: TRBV5-1
size: .

CDR3: CASSDSGVGELFF
DNA: TGTGCCAGCAGTGACTCAGGGGTCGGGGAGCTGTTTTTT
J: TRBJ2-2
D: .
length: 13
V: TRBV6-4
size: few

CDR3: CASSYPVRDVANTGELFF
DNA: TGTGCCAGCAGTTATCCCGTACGGGACGTCGCGAACACCGGGGAGCTGTTTTTT
J: TRBJ2-2
D: .
length: 18
V: TRBV6-2/TRBV6-3
size: many

CDR3: CSVDWLSGEQYF
DNA: TGCAGCGTTGATTGGCTGTCTGGCGAGCAGTACTTC
J: TRBJ2-7
D: .
length: 12
V: TRBV29-1
size: many

CDR3: CASSLDFGYTF
DNA: TGTGCCAGCAGTTTGGACTTTGGCTACACCTTC
J: TRBJ1-2
D: .
length: 11
V: TRBV28
size: few

CDR3: CASSYGRGLYGYTF
DNA: TGTGCCAGCAGTTACGGCCGGGGCCTCTATGGCTACACCTTC
J: TRBJ1-2
D: .
length: 14
V: TRBV6-5
size: .

CDR3: CASRGTFRTAGANVLTF
DNA: TGTGCCAGCAGGGGAACCTTTCGGACAGCTGGGGCCAACGTCCTGACTTTC
J: TRBJ2-6
D: .
length: 17
V: TRBV25-1
size: .

CDR3: CASSYSVYQETQYF
DNA: TGTGCCAGCAGTTACTCGGTATACCAAGAGACCCAGTACTTC
J: TRBJ2-5
D: .
length: 14
V: TRBV6-5
size: .

CDR3: CAWSAGARIYGYTF
DNA: TGTGCCTGGAGTGCAGGGGCTCGTATCTATGGCTACACCTTC
J: TRBJ1-2
D: .
length: 14
V: TRBV30
size: few

CDR3: CASSFGKAGGELFF
DNA: TGCGCCAGCAGCTTTGGAAAAGCGGGCGGGGAGCTGTTTTTT
J: TRBJ2-2
D: .
length: 14
V: TRBV5-1
size: many

CDR3: CASSFGRDHGYTF
DNA: TGTGCCAGCAGTTTCGGCAGGGATCATGGCTACACCTTC
J: TRBJ1-2
D: .
length: 13
V: TRBV27
size: .

CDR3: CATSGPGGVGETQYF
DNA: TGTGCCACCAGCGGCCCAGGGGGGGTGGGAGAGACCCAGTACTTC
J: TRBJ2-5
D: .
length: 15
V: TRBV15
size: many

CDR3: CASTALGVDRDVGAFF
DNA: TGTGCCAGCACCGCCCTGGGGGTCGACAGGGATGTCGGAGCTTTCTTT
J: TRBJ1-1
D: TRBD1
length: 16
V: TRBV12-3/TRBV12-4
size: many

CDR3: CASSPTGGDSPLHF
DNA: TGTGCCAGCAGCCCAACAGGGGGCGATTCACCCCTCCACTTT
J: TRBJ1-6
D: TRBD1
length: 14
V: TRBV6-1
size: many

CDR3: CASSDSSGDTGELFF
DNA: TGTGCCAGCAGTGACTCTAGCGGGGACACCGGGGAGCTGTTTTTT
J: TRBJ2-2
D: TRBD2
length: 15
V: TRBV6-4
size: many

CDR3: CASNQGVIGELFF
DNA: TGTGCCAGCAACCAGGGAGTCATCGGGGAGCTGTTTTTT
J: TRBJ2-2
D: .
length: 13
V: TRBV6-1
size: many

CDR3: CASPGHRYGYTF
DNA: TGTGCCAGTCCCGGGCACCGCTATGGCTACACCTTC
J: TRBJ1-2
D: .
length: 12
V: TRBV6-1
size: .

CDR3: CASSSARGASTEAFF
DNA: TGCGCCAGCAGCTCGGCACGGGGGGCGAGCACTGAAGCTTTCTTT
J: TRBJ1-1
D: .
length: 15
V: TRBV5-1
size: many

CDR3: CASSFSTAGYTIYF
DNA: TGTGCCAGCAGTTTTTCGACCGCTGGATACACCATATATTTT
J: TRBJ1-3
D: .
length: 14
V: TRBV12-3/TRBV12-4
size: .

CDR3: CASSQDRVWGYTF
DNA: TGTGCCAGCAGTCAGGACAGGGTATGGGGCTACACCTTC
J: TRBJ1-2
D: TRBD1
length: 13
V: TRBV12-3/TRBV12-4
size: many

CDR3: CASSFLWRGASYGYTF
DNA: TGTGCCAGCAGTTTCCTCTGGAGAGGCGCATCCTATGGCTACACCTTC
J: TRBJ1-2
D: .
length: 16
V: TRBV28
size: many

CDR3: CSARVSSGELFF
DNA: TGCAGTGCTAGAGTTTCTTCCGGGGAGCTGTTTTTT
J: TRBJ2-2
D: .
length: 12
V: TRBV20-1
size: .

CDR3: CASSPNPPGQLHYGYTF
DNA: TGTGCCAGCAGCCCCAACCCCCCGGGACAGCTCCACTATGGCTACACCTTC
J: TRBJ1-2
D: TRBD1
length: 17
V: TRBV11-2
size: .

CDR3: CASSEPRTVNTEAFF
DNA: TGTGCCAGCAGTGAACCGCGGACAGTGAACACTGAAGCTTTCTTT
J: TRBJ1-1
D: .
length: 15
V: TRBV6-1
size: .

CDR3: CATSDPEGYGYTF
DNA: TGTGCCACCAGTGATCCCGAGGGCTATGGCTACACCTTC
J: TRBJ1-2
D: .
length: 13
V: TRBV24-1
size: .

CDR3: CASSVGGGLETQYF
DNA: TGTGCCAGTAGCGTTGGAGGGGGCCTCGAGACCCAGTACTTC
J: TRBJ2-5
D: .
length: 14
V: TRBV9
size: .

CDR3: CASSLWGFNYGYTF
DNA: TGTGCCAGCAGTTTATGGGGGTTTAACTATGGCTACACCTTC
J: TRBJ1-2
D: .
length: 14
V: TRBV12-3/TRBV12-4
size: .

CDR3: CASSPRITGIFGNQPQHF
DNA: TGTGCCAGCAGCCCGAGAATTACAGGGATTTTTGGTAATCAGCCCCAGCATTTT
J: TRBJ1-5
D: .
length: 18
V: TRBV6-2/TRBV6-3
size: many

CDR3: CASSLGGTGGVYEQYF
DNA: TGCGCCAGCAGCTTGGGAGGGACAGGGGGTGTCTACGAGCAGTACTTC
J: TRBJ2-7
D: TRBD1
length: 16
V: TRBV5-1
size: few

CDR3: CASSEGQGIGNTIYF
DNA: TGTGCCAGCAGTGAAGGACAGGGGATCGGAAACACCATATATTTT
J: TRBJ1-3
D: TRBD1
length: 15
V: TRBV6-1
size: many

CDR3: CSAPRGGRVETQYF
DNA: TGCAGTGCTCCCCGCGGAGGGAGGGTGGAGACCCAGTACTTC
J: TRBJ2-5
D: TRBD2
length: 14
V: TRBV20-1
size: many

CDR3: CASSGTGATTGELFF
DNA: TGCGCCAGCAGCGGGACAGGCGCCACCACCGGGGAGCTGTTTTTT
J: TRBJ2-2
D: TRBD1
length: 15
V: TRBV5-1
size: many

CDR3: CASSGPRGSNYGYTF
DNA: TGTGCCAGCAGTGGCCCTCGGGGAAGTAACTATGGCTACACCTTC
J: TRBJ1-2
D: .
length: 15
V: TRBV6-1
size: many

CDR3: CSASGLTYEQYF
DNA: TGCAGCGCCTCGGGACTAACTTACGAGCAGTACTTC
J: TRBJ2-7
D: TRBD2
length: 12
V: TRBV20-1
size: many

CDR3: CASSLTGVEALF
DNA: TGTGCCAGCTCACTGACAGGGGTAGAAGCTTTATTT
J: TRBJ1-1
D: TRBD1
length: 12
V: TRBV18
size: .

CDR3: CASSFKGGYTF
DNA: TGTGCCAGCAGTTTTAAGGGGGGCTACACCTTC
J: TRBJ1-2
D: .
length: 11
V: TRBV12-3/TRBV12-4
size: many

CDR3: CASSIIRGTGISNQPQHF
DNA: TGTGCCAGTAGTATTATTAGGGGGACAGGGATTAGCAATCAGCCCCAGCATTTT
J: TRBJ1-5
D: TRBD1
length: 18
V: TRBV19
size: many

CDR3: CASSRGSQQETQYF
DNA: TGTGCCAGCAGCCGGGGTAGTCAACAAGAGACCCAGTACTTC
J: TRBJ2-5
D: .
length: 14
V: TRBV2
size: many

CDR3: CASSYSGANVLTF
DNA: TGTGCCAGCAGTTACTCTGGGGCCAACGTCCTGACTTTC
J: TRBJ2-6
D: .
length: 13
V: TRBV6-5
size: many

CDR3: CSVEGARANYGYTF
DNA: TGCAGCGTTGAAGGGGCAAGAGCTAACTATGGCTACACCTTC
J: TRBJ1-2
D: .
length: 14
V: TRBV29-1
size: many